These 24 T cell receptor beta chains originate from one sample sequenced in a study of identical twins. One entry per CDR3 protein results from TCRdb running MiXCR on the 5' RACE reads. This sample has 500,000 or so distinct CDR3 sequences, with 22% found just once. The sample was also linked to a second study, of T cells expressing NK-cell markers.

Sequencing was performed on CD4+ T cells sorted from blood. Receptor source: a woman between 18 and 29 years old in good health.

This chain connects TRBV25-1 to TRBJ2-2, with TRBD1 identical over 7 bases. The CDR3 runs 14 residues. Germline V gene data show CDR1 as MGHDK and CDR2 as SYGVNS. Trimming at V came to 9 bases and at J to 3 bases, leaving 7 bases not matched to a gene. The CDR3 DNA is TGTGCCAGTATCCAGGGGGAGTACACCGGGGAGCTGTTTTTT. This gives the protein CASIQGEYTGELFF. The full variable domain, rest sourced from reference TRBV25-1 and TRBJ2-2, is EADIYQTPRYLVIGTGKKITLECSQTMGHDKMYWYQQDPGMELHLIHYSYGVNSTEKGDLSSESTVSRIRTEHFPLTLESARPSHTSQYLCASIQGEYTGELFFGEGSRLTVL.

This clonotype was counted a few times. V and J are TRBV4-2 and TRBJ2-1, with 9 nucleotides matching TRBD2. Germline trimming cut 1 base from V and 7 bases from J; bases unmatched to any gene: 11. The CDR3 runs to 17 residues. Per germline, CDR1 LGHNA and CDR2 YNFKEQ. CDR3 residues: CASSQGPWSGRRNEQFF. Here the CDR3 DNA reads TGTGCCAGCAGCCAAGGCCCCTGGAGCGGGAGGAGGAATGAGCAGTTCTTC.

With respect to this clonotype: One end of the junction does not line up with germline, which may come from a read error. The rearrangement uses TRBV12-3 or TRBV12-4 and TRBJ1-6, with D perhaps matching TRBD1 (5 bases). This CDR3 is 19 amino acids long. The CDR3 sequence: CACSLAVGTSSSYNSPLHF. CDR3 DNA: TGTGCCTGCAGTTTAGCGGTGGGGACTTCTAGCTCCTATAATTCACCCCTCCACTTT.

V and J are TRBV10-3 and TRBJ2-1; TRBD2 aligns across 11 bases. V shed 4 bases, J shed 3 bases, and the junction held 14 bases outside the gene matches. This CDR3 is 19 amino acids long. Looked up from germline, CDR1 is ENHRY and CDR2 is SYGVKD. The CDR3 is CAISGGGLAEGKGYNEQFF. The CDR3 DNA reads as TGTGCCATCAGTGGCGGGGGACTAGCGGAGGGGAAGGGCTACAATGAGCAGTTCTTC.

This clonotype was counted between two and nine times. This sequence joins TRBV30 and TRBJ2-3, with no clear D. The ends were cut back, 5 bases at V and 1 base at J, with 10 bases in the middle. The length of the CDR3 is 13 residues. Germline values: CDR1 GTSNPN, CDR2 SVGIG (reference sequence). This CDR3 reads CAWETGGTDTQYF. As DNA, the CDR3 is TGTGCCTGGGAGACTGGCGGCACAGATACGCAGTATTTT.

The chain links TRBV15 to TRBJ2-1; weak D call: TRBD1 (6 bases). The CDR3 length is 13 residues. V shed 8 bases and J shed 7 bases, with 15 bases lying between them. Germline V gene sequence: CDR1 LNHNV, CDR2 YYDKDF (reference sequence). The CDR3 is CATGQRMRNEQFF. CDR3 sequence (DNA): TGTGCCACCGGACAGCGGATGAGGAATGAGCAGTTCTTC.

The chain is built from TRBV3-1 and TRBJ1-5; D not certain. Germline CDR1 LGHDT, CDR2 YNNKEL (reference sequence). Trimming removed 4 bases at V and 8 bases at J, with 9 bases between. The CDR3 totals 12 residues. The DNA for the CDR3 is TGTGCCAGCAGCCTGTCCGGGGAGCCCCAGCATTTT. Amino acids: CASSLSGEPQHF.

The chain uses TRBV9 and TRBJ2-2, with D maybe TRBD1 (6 bases). Germline V gene sequence: CDR1 SGDLS, CDR2 YYNGEE. The CDR3 loop spans 14 amino acids. V lost 0 bases and J 6 bases, leaving 9 bases between the germline ends. Here the CDR3 reads CASSVVQGPGELFF. The CDR3 DNA sequence: TGTGCCAGCAGCGTAGTTCAGGGGCCCGGGGAGCTGTTTTTT.

This clonotype was seen a few times. The chain has TRBV20-1 and TRBJ1-2, with D possibly being TRBD1 (6 bases). The germline V and J ends were trimmed by 2 bases and 5 bases, with 9 bases remaining between them. The germline V gene encodes CDR1 DFQATT and CDR2 SNEGSKA (reference sequence). The CDR3 runs to 12 residues. CDR3 loop: CSARSGTYGYTF. CDR3 DNA: TGCAGTGCTAGATCAGGGACATATGGCTACACCTTC.

The chain recombines TRBV12-5 with TRBJ1-5; TRBD1 aligns across 8 bases. V lost 7 bases and J lost 6; bases outside the gene matches: 5. The germline CDR1 and CDR2 sequences are LGHNT and FRNRAP. This CDR3 has 13 residues. DNA for the CDR3: TGTGCTAGTGCACAGGGGGAAGTTCAGCCCCAGCATTTT. It is translated as CASAQGEVQPQHF.

This chain joins TRBV27 and TRBJ2-7; tentative D call: TRBD1 (6 bases). Germline lookup yields CDR1 MNHEY and CDR2 SMNVEV (reference sequence). The CDR3 extends over 13 amino acids. Between the trimmed V and J ends, which lost 5 bases and 6 bases, there was a span of 14 bases. This chain's CDR3 is CASSQDSRGEQYF. The CDR3 DNA sequence: TGTGCCAGCAGTCAGGACAGCAGGGGCGAGCAGTACTTC.

This clonotype was counted a few times. This could be a read error, since a much larger clone is one nucleotide away. This sequence joins TRBV5-1 and TRBJ1-3; D is unresolved. The CDR3 consists of 14 residues. CDR1 is SGHRS and CDR2 is YFSETQ in the germline V gene. Trimming removed 0 bases at V and 0 bases at J, with 4 bases between. In DNA form, the CDR3 reads TGCGCCAGCAGCTTGGACGCCTCTGGAAACACCATATATTTT. It yields the protein CASSLDASGNTIYF.

This chain connects TRBV6-5 to TRBJ2-3; 7 bases map to TRBD1. Losses at the gene ends were 4 bases for V and 3 bases for J; bases not matched to a gene: 13. CDR1 MNHEY and CDR2 SVGAGI come from the germline V gene. The CDR3 contains 17 residues. The CDR3 DNA is TGTGCCAGCAGTTCCCACAGGGGTGCGGATGAAACAGATACGCAGTATTTT. Translating it yields CASSSHRGADETDTQYF.

The chain links TRBV5-1 to TRBJ2-3; tentative D call: TRBD2 (5 bases). Germline V gene sequence: CDR1 SGHRS, CDR2 YFSETQ. V gave up 7 bases and J gave up 2 bases, with 17 bases separating them. The CDR3 totals 15 residues. Here the CDR3 DNA reads TGCGCCAGCCAAAAGTTGTTAGCGACCACAGATACGCAGTATTTT. Protein sequence: CASQKLLATTDTQYF.

The chain couples TRBV29-1 to TRBJ1-2; D may be TRBD1 (6 bases). The CDR3 covers 14 residues. Germline assignment: CDR1 SQVTM and CDR2 ANQGSEA. Trimming pared 3 bases from V and 3 bases from J, leaving 14 bases between. Here the CDR3 DNA reads TGCAGCGTTGATTCCTGGGGGCGAGACTATGGCTACACCTTC. This codes for CSVDSWGRDYGYTF.

This clonotype was seen once. The chain joins TRBV5-1 to TRBJ2-1, with 7 bases that match TRBD1. The CDR3 contains 16 residues. J gave up 5 bases and V 5 bases, and 13 bases lay outside the gene matches. Germline CDR1 and CDR2: SGHRS and YFSETQ. This chain's CDR3 is CASRWGAGGSHNEQFF. CDR3 sequence (DNA): TGCGCCAGCAGGTGGGGAGCAGGGGGTTCGCACAATGAGCAGTTCTTC. Together with reference TRBV5-1 and TRBJ2-1, the CDR3 gives the full variable domain: KAGVTQTPRYLIKTRGQQVTLSCSPISGHRSVSWYQQTPGQGLQFLFEYFSETQRNKGNFPGRFSGRQFSNSRSEMNVSTLELGDSALYLCASRWGAGGSHNEQFFGPGTRLTVL.

This clonotype appeared many times. This chain uses TRBV5-1 with TRBJ2-1; D is unclear. Trimming left V 0 bases short and J 7 bases short, with 8 bases between. This CDR3 spans 13 amino acids. CDR1 is SGHRS, CDR2 YFSETQ, per germline. The CDR3 DNA is TGCGCCAGCAGCTTGGACCTGATTAATGAGCAGTTCTTC. Amino acid sequence: CASSLDLINEQFF.

V is TRBV10-3 and J is TRBJ2-7; maybe TRBD2 (5 bases). From germline, CDR1 is ENHRY and CDR2 SYGVKD. V was trimmed by 7 bases and J by 6 bases, leaving 22 bases between them. CDR3 size: 15 residues. The CDR3 nucleotides read TGTGCCATCAAACAAGGCGCGGGCCGCGGCGGCGAGCAGTACTTC. Residues: CAIKQGAGRGGEQYF.

This clonotype was counted a few times. The rearrangement joins TRBV6-5 to TRBJ2-4; D is perhaps TRBD2 (6 bases). V gave up 0 bases and J gave up 6 bases, with 24 bases separating them. The CDR3 has 19 amino acids. Germline V gives CDR1 MNHEY, CDR2 SVGAGI. The CDR3 region is CASSYSGVAAGWRGNIQYF. Written as DNA, the CDR3 is TGTGCCAGCAGTTACTCAGGCGTGGCGGCAGGGTGGAGGGGAAACATTCAGTACTTC.

This clonotype has more than one count but fewer than ten. This rearrangement joins TRBV4-1 to TRBJ2-1; 7 bases map to TRBD2. V gave up 0 bases and J gave up 12 bases; unmatched junction bases: 5. From germline, CDR1 is MGHRA and CDR2 YSYEKL. The CDR3 consists of 13 residues. CDR3 amino acids: CASSQDRSGGQFF. The CDR3 nucleotides are TGCGCCAGCAGCCAAGATCGTTCGGGGGGGCAGTTCTTC.

The chain joins TRBV2 to TRBJ2-1; D is unresolved. Trimming took off 8 bases at V and 6 bases at J, with 11 bases between the two ends. The CDR3 has 12 amino acids. Germline-derived CDR1 and CDR2 are SNHLY and FYNNEI. The DNA of the CDR3 is TGTGCCAGCCGAGGACGGTCCAATGAGCAGTTCTTC. This translates into CASRGRSNEQFF.

The sample holds a few counts of this clonotype. The CDR3 coding sequence is TGTGCCAGCACTCCAGGAGGGTACGGCTACACCTTC. It translates to CASTPGGYGYTF. This rearrangement joins TRBV6-6 to TRBJ1-2; D uncertain. CDR3 length: 12 residues. Germline V lookup: CDR1 MNHNY, CDR2 SVGAGI (reference sequence). V lost 7 bases and J lost 8, with 14 bases in between.

V usage is TRBV6-1 and J usage is TRBJ1-5; D might be TRBD1 (6 bases). V lost 10 bases and J 4 bases, leaving 17 bases between the germline ends. This CDR3 comprises 14 residues. Germline-derived CDR1 and CDR2 are MNHNS and SASEGT. CDR3 bases: TGTGCCATCGGAGCTAGGGGGATTAATCAGCCCCAGCATTTT. This translates into CAIGARGINQPQHF.

The CDR3 protein is CAWSASGSRNEQFF. Here the CDR3 DNA reads TGTGCCTGGAGTGCTAGCGGGAGTCGAAATGAGCAGTTCTTC. The gene calls are TRBV30 and TRBJ2-1, with 10 bases identical to TRBD2. The CDR3 has 14 amino acids. V gave up 1 base and J gave up 7 bases; unmatched junction bases: 4. CDR1 GTSNPN and CDR2 SVGIG come from the germline V gene (reference sequence).